The rows below give T cell receptor beta chains drawn from one sample of a study of T-cell reconstitution after alpha-beta-depleted transplantation in children. TCRdb passed the PCR reads through MiXCR, listing each CDR3 protein once. The sample shows about 640,000 distinct CDR3 sequences, around 16% of them seen only once. Sequences were derived from PBMCs from the stem cell graft donor, sampled from the stem cell graft. These receptors were taken from a human donor who donated a stem cell graft to a child with acute myeloid leukemia. The CDR3 runs from the conserved cysteine through the conserved F or W. The D gene is left open where the match is weak. Size tells how often a clone was seen (once, few, many) or the class of an expanded clone, and some rows leave it out.

clone size,V gene,J gene,D gene,CDR3 DNA,CDR3 protein
few,TRBV12-3/TRBV12-4,TRBJ2-3,NA,TGTGCCAGCAGTTCTGAGACAGGGAGGAAGGATACGCAGTATTTT,CASSSETGRKDTQYF
NA,TRBV11-2,TRBJ2-2,NA,TGTGCCAGCACCATGGGGGAACGGGAGCTGTTTTTT,CASTMGERELFF
few,TRBV12-3/TRBV12-4,TRBJ2-5,NA,TGTGCCAGCAGTTTTGGGCGAAGGGTAGGGACCCAGTACTTC,CASSFGRRVGTQYF
few,TRBV28,TRBJ2-6,TRBD1,TGTGCCAGCAGTTTCATCGGACAGGGGGCGTCTGGGGCCAACGTCCTGACTTTC,CASSFIGQGASGANVLTF
few,TRBV29-1,TRBJ2-3,TRBD1,TGCAGCGCTCGGACAGGGGCCGCCGTCTCTTTAGATACGCAGTATTTT,CSARTGAAVSLDTQYF
NA,TRBV7-2,TRBJ1-1,NA,TGTGCCAGCAGCTTGCCCCCGGGACATGGGGACACTGAAGCTTTCTTT,CASSLPPGHGDTEAFF
many,TRBV29-1,TRBJ1-1,NA,TGCAGCGTTTCTCAGGGCAGCCCTTTACCTGAAGCTTTCTTT,CSVSQGSPLPEAFF
many,TRBV20-1,TRBJ2-1,NA,TGCAGTGCTAGAGATTTGAGGGGGGCAGGGGATGAGCAGTTCTTC,CSARDLRGAGDEQFF
many,TRBV20-1,TRBJ1-5,NA,TGCAGTGCTGCCGGGGGGGGGAATCAGCCCCAGCATTTT,CSAAGGGNQPQHF
NA,TRBV10-3,TRBJ2-1,TRBD1,TGTGCCATCAGTGCCGCGGGACAGGAGGACAATGAGCAGTTCTTC,CAISAAGQEDNEQFF
many,TRBV20-1,TRBJ2-1,NA,TGCAGTGCTAGAGATGGGAGACTAGATGTTAATGAGCAGTTCTTC,CSARDGRLDVNEQFF
few,TRBV5-1,TRBJ2-5,TRBD2,TGCGCCAGCAGCTTGGAAGCTAGCGGGGCCCTCCACCAAGAGACCCAGTACTTC,CASSLEASGALHQETQYF
many,TRBV7-9,TRBJ2-1,TRBD2,TGTGCCAGCAGCCCCCCCTTTAGGATAGCGGGGTCCCGGAATGAGCAGTTCTTC,CASSPPFRIAGSRNEQFF
many,TRBV7-3,TRBJ2-2,TRBD2,TGTGCCAGCAGCTCAAAGAGCGGGGTCGGCACCGGGGAGCTGTTTTTT,CASSSKSGVGTGELFF
many,TRBV20-1,TRBJ1-1,NA,TGCAGTGCTAGAGATATGCAAGCAGCTTTCTTT,CSARDMQAAFF
NA,TRBV3-1,TRBJ2-5,NA,TGTGCCAGCAGCCATCGGGGAATGGAGGAGACCCAGTACTTC,CASSHRGMEETQYF
many,TRBV7-2,TRBJ2-3,TRBD1,TGTGCCAGCAGCCCCGGACAGGTTACGCAGTATTTT,CASSPGQVTQYF
NA,TRBV6-1,TRBJ2-5,TRBD2,TGTGCCAGCAGTCCTGGGACTAGCGGGGGCTTCCAAGAGACCCAGTACTTC,CASSPGTSGGFQETQYF
NA,TRBV28,TRBJ1-5,NA,TGTGCCAGCAGTTTATGGCAGCAAAATCAGCCCCAGCATTTT,CASSLWQQNQPQHF
few,TRBV10-3,TRBJ2-7,NA,TGTGCCATCAGTGCCTGGTCTGACGGGAGCTCCTACGAGCAGTACTTC,CAISAWSDGSSYEQYF
NA,TRBV3-1,TRBJ1-6,TRBD1,TGTGCCAGCAGCCAAGGAAAGGGACAGGGGTCGCGAAGGCTCCACTTT,CASSQGKGQGSRRLHF
few,TRBV12-3/TRBV12-4,TRBJ2-5,NA,TGTGCCAGCAGACTCCTCGGGGGGCACGAGACCCAGTACTTC,CASRLLGGHETQYF
many,TRBV12-3/TRBV12-4,TRBJ1-5,NA,TGTGCCAGCCAGTGGGGGGAACAGCCCCAGCATTTT,CASQWGEQPQHF
few,TRBV20-1,TRBJ1-6,NA,TGCAGTGCTATGGTTCCCTCCTATAATTCACCCCTCCACTTT,CSAMVPSYNSPLHF
many,TRBV5-1,TRBJ1-1,NA,TGCGCCAGCAGCTTGGAGGCAGTAGGGTACACTGAAGCTTTCTTT,CASSLEAVGYTEAFF
NA,TRBV12-3/TRBV12-4,TRBJ1-4,NA,TGTGCCAGCATTAGTTTGAATGAAAAACTGTTTTTT,CASISLNEKLFF
few,TRBV2,TRBJ2-2,TRBD2,TGTGCCAGCAGTGAGCGGCCTAGCGGGGGGGCCGCCGGGGAGCTGTTTTTT,CASSERPSGGAAGELFF
few,TRBV24-1,TRBJ1-5,NA,TGTGCCACCAGTGATGCCGGCCGAGGATATCAGCCCCAGCATTTT,CATSDAGRGYQPQHF
many,TRBV20-1,TRBJ2-1,TRBD1,TGCAGTGCCCCTCAAACAGGGGGAGGCGATGAGCAGTTCTTC,CSAPQTGGGDEQFF
few,TRBV7-2,TRBJ1-2,NA,TGTGCCAGCAGCGATCGCCCCGTGCTTGGCTACACCTTC,CASSDRPVLGYTF
many,TRBV29-1,TRBJ2-5,TRBD1,TGCAGCGTTGGGACAGGGGGAAAGACCCAGTACTTC,CSVGTGGKTQYF
NA,TRBV4-1,TRBJ1-1,NA,TGCGCCAGCAGCCCACGGACAGCCGGGTCATACACTGAAGCTTTCTTT,CASSPRTAGSYTEAFF
NA,TRBV29-1,TRBJ1-1,NA,TGCAGCGTTGCGGGGGGGCAGTCTTACACTGAAGCTTTCTTT,CSVAGGQSYTEAFF
many,TRBV6-5,TRBJ2-2,NA,TGTGCCAGCACCCGTACCGGGGAGCTGTTTTTT,CASTRTGELFF
NA,TRBV4-3,TRBJ2-2,TRBD1,TGCGCCAGCAGCCACCGACAGGGGCCCGGGGAGCTGTTTTTT,CASSHRQGPGELFF
few,TRBV7-2,TRBJ1-1,NA,TGTGCCAGCAGCTTAAGGGAGGGTTCCTTCTTT,CASSLREGSFF
few,TRBV7-8,TRBJ2-7,NA,TGTGCCAGCAGCTCCCGGGACCTCAGCAACTTTTACGAGCAGTACTTC,CASSSRDLSNFYEQYF
few,TRBV7-2,TRBJ2-5,TRBD1,TGTGCCAGCAGCGGGACCGGGACAGGGGAAGAGACCCAGTACTTC,CASSGTGTGEETQYF
NA,TRBV7-9,TRBJ2-1,TRBD2,TGTGCCAGCAGCTCGAGGGGAGCGGGGGGGTACAATGAGCAGTTCTTC,CASSSRGAGGYNEQFF
many,TRBV12-3/TRBV12-4,TRBJ2-1,NA,TGTGCCAGCGAGGCTGGGGCCTCCTACAATGAGCAGTTCTTC,CASEAGASYNEQFF
many,TRBV5-1,TRBJ2-1,TRBD1,TGCGCCAGCAGCTGGACAGGGGGAGATGAGCAGTTCTTC,CASSWTGGDEQFF
many,TRBV4-3,TRBJ1-2,NA,TGCGCCAGCAGCCAAGGACAGGATTCATATGGCTACACCTTC,CASSQGQDSYGYTF
NA,TRBV5-1,TRBJ2-3,NA,TGCGCCAGCAGTCCGGACACGTTCACAGATACGCAGTATTTT,CASSPDTFTDTQYF
NA,TRBV28,TRBJ1-2,NA,TGTGCCAGCAGTTTAACAGTGGAAGGCTACACCTTC,CASSLTVEGYTF
many,TRBV29-1,TRBJ2-7,NA,TGCAGCGTTGGGAGCTGGGAAGCCTACGAGCAGTACTTC,CSVGSWEAYEQYF
NA,TRBV5-1,TRBJ2-3,NA,TGCGCCAGCAGCTTGGCTTGGGGAGATACGCAGTATTTT,CASSLAWGDTQYF
few,TRBV20-1,TRBJ2-1,TRBD1,TGCAGTGCTAGAGAATACGGGACAGGCCTTTACAATGAGCAGTTCTTC,CSAREYGTGLYNEQFF
many,TRBV29-1,TRBJ2-7,NA,TGCAGCGTTGGAGGCACCTACGAGCAGTACTTC,CSVGGTYEQYF
many,TRBV5-1,TRBJ2-1,NA,TGCGCCAGCAGCTCAGGTATAGCCTTCGATGAGCAGTTCTTC,CASSSGIAFDEQFF
NA,TRBV12-3/TRBV12-4,TRBJ1-1,NA,TGTGCCAGCAGTTTTGTATTGAACACTGAAGCTTTCTTT,CASSFVLNTEAFF
many,TRBV29-1,TRBJ2-5,TRBD2,TGCAGCGCGGGGGGGCTAGAAGAGACCCAGTACTTC,CSAGGLEETQYF
many,TRBV29-1,TRBJ2-4,TRBD2,TGCAGCGTTGTCAGTATTGCGGGGGTAGCCAAAAACATTCAGTACTTC,CSVVSIAGVAKNIQYF
medium-sized,TRBV6-5,TRBJ2-1,NA,TGTGCCAGCAGGCTGTGGGGGGCGGACAATGAGCAGTTCTTC,CASRLWGADNEQFF
NA,TRBV7-2,TRBJ2-5,NA,TGTGCCAGCAGCTTGACAGGCCGGGTCCCAGGGGAGACCCAGTACTTC,CASSLTGRVPGETQYF
many,TRBV20-1,TRBJ2-1,NA,TGCAGTGCTAGAGACGGAGGAGGGAAGGGTCGCGGGCAGTTCTTC,CSARDGGGKGRGQFF
NA,TRBV24-1,TRBJ2-1,NA,TGTGCCACCAGTGATTTGCGGGCAAACGGGGAGCAGTTCTTC,CATSDLRANGEQFF